This TCR beta chain was captured by sequencing in a study of control samples from healthy donors and cancer patients. Clones were read by immunoSEQ multiplex PCR, and TCRdb kept only the in-frame ones, dropping some. The sample records roughly 120,000 clones, more than 85% being singletons. The CDR3 is made up of 17 amino acids. The germline V gene encodes CDR1 MDHEN and CDR2 SYDVKM. V dropped 5 bases and J dropped 3; count of bases not matched to a gene: 15. The sequenced sample was PBMCs. The rearrangement links TRBV28 to TRBJ2-7; 8 bases are shared with TRBD1. This TCR was recovered from a man aged 45-60 years with head and neck cancer. CDR3 sequence reads: CASSPKIGQGRDYEQYF. The CDR3 coding sequence is TGTGCCAGCAGTCCCAAGATCGGACAGGGTCGGGACTACGAGCAGTACTTC.